Listed here are 26 T cell receptor beta chains from one sample, sequenced in a study of T cells in Graves' hyperthyroidism and ophthalmopathy. Amplified TCR beta CDR3 regions derived from RNA transcripts. A first-round RT-PCR of the TCR CDR3 used the HTBI primer set. TCRdb processed the multiplex PCR reads anew with MiXCR; each CDR3 protein has one entry. The profile shows roughly 570,000 distinct CDR3 sequences, around 46% of them singletons. The sample taken for sequencing was peripheral blood or thyroid tissue (not recorded which). The receptors were sampled from an adult woman with Graves' disease, either hyperthyroidism or ophthalmopathy (not recorded which).

The genes are TRBV20-1 and TRBJ1-4, with D possibly matching TRBD1 (6 bases). Deletions cut 5 bases from V and 2 bases from J, with 15 bases between. The CDR3 loop spans 15 amino acids. The V gene's germline CDR1 is DFQATT and CDR2 SNEGSKA (reference sequence). CDR3 in DNA: TGCAGTGCTGCCCAAGGGGGGTCGACTAATGAAAAACTGTTTTTT. Translating it yields CSAAQGGSTNEKLFF.

The chain couples TRBV7-8 to TRBJ1-1, with D unresolved. The V end lost 4 bases, the J end lost 3 bases, and 9 bases lay between the germline ends. Per the germline V gene, CDR1 is SGHVS and CDR2 is FQNEAQ. There are 13 residues in the CDR3. The CDR3 sequence is CASSSTRDTEAFF. The CDR3 coding sequence is TGTGCCAGCAGCTCGACCCGAGACACTGAAGCTTTCTTT.

This clonotype was seen at least ten times. The chain employs TRBV10-3 and TRBJ1-6; D gene uncertain. Trimming shortened V by 4 bases and J by 8 bases, and 15 bases separated the two germline ends. The V gene's germline CDR1 is ENHRY and CDR2 SYGVKD. The CDR3 covers 15 residues. The CDR3 spells CAISVSSSEDSPLHF. The CDR3 coding sequence is TGTGCCATCAGTGTGTCCTCGTCTGAAGATTCACCCCTCCACTTT.

There are many counts of this clonotype. V usage is TRBV6-1 and J usage is TRBJ2-7; the match to TRBD2 covers 7 bases. Germline V gene sequence: CDR1 MNHNS, CDR2 SASEGT. The CDR3 contains 13 residues. Losses at the gene ends were 7 bases for V and 4 bases for J; bases not matched to a gene: 7. CDR3 region: CASKSGNWYEQYF. In DNA form, the CDR3 reads TGTGCCAGCAAAAGCGGGAACTGGTACGAGCAGTACTTC.

This clonotype was observed many times. V is TRBV7-9 and J is TRBJ2-7; D is ambiguous. This CDR3 has 16 amino acids. Trimming took 5 bases from V and 2 from J, leaving 19 bases between them. The germline CDR1 and CDR2 sequences are SEHNR and FQNEAQ (reference sequence). Written as DNA, the CDR3 is TGTGCCAGCAGCCCAGGTTCGGGCTCCCAAACCTACGAGCAGTACTTC. Protein: CASSPGSGSQTYEQYF.

Ten or more counts support this clonotype. This chain uses TRBV5-6 with TRBJ1-2; TRBD1 matches at 7 bases. The CDR3 runs 11 residues. The germline V gene has CDR1 SGHDT and CDR2 YYEEEE. The V and J ends lost 5 bases and 7 bases, in that order; junction bases with no gene match: 2. The CDR3 region has the DNA TGTGCCAGCAGAGACAGGGCTGGCTACACCTTC. This encodes CASRDRAGYTF.

The table lists this clonotype with many counts. The chain employs TRBV7-9 and TRBJ2-7; the D gene is possibly TRBD1 (5 bases). CDR1 and CDR2 (germline): SEHNR, FQNEAQ (reference sequence). This CDR3 is built from 11 residues. Trimming shortened V by 2 bases and J by 7 bases, and 6 bases separated the two germline ends. The chain's CDR3 is CASSLRGEQYF. DNA of the CDR3: TGTGCCAGCAGCTTAAGGGGTGAGCAGTACTTC.

This clonotype was seen many times. The rearrangement links TRBV6-2 or TRBV6-3 to TRBJ1-5; D gene ambiguous. V lost 2 bases, J lost 0 bases, and 14 bases lay in between. This CDR3 spans 17 amino acids. Per germline, CDR1 MNHEY and CDR2 SVGEGT. The CDR3 reads CASSYGDPTYSNQPQHF. CDR3 in DNA: TGTGCCAGCAGTTACGGGGATCCCACATATAGCAATCAGCCCCAGCATTTT.

This clonotype turned up a few times. Possible read error: a much larger clone is one base away. The chain combines TRBV20-1 with TRBJ2-2, with D possibly called TRBD1 or TRBD2 (6 bases each). Per the germline V gene, CDR1 is DFQATT and CDR2 is SNEGSKA (reference sequence). The CDR3 length is 14 residues. Between the trimmed V and J ends, which lost 3 bases and 3 bases, there was a span of 11 bases. The CDR3 DNA sequence: TGCAGTGCTAGGGGGGGCACATACACCGGGGAGCTGTTTTTT. Protein: CSARGGTYTGELFF.

The chain employs TRBV7-2 and TRBJ1-5; D is undetermined. CDR1 is SGHTA, CDR2 FQGNSA, per germline. The CDR3 is made up of 12 amino acids. V lost 5 bases to trimming and J lost 14 bases, with 16 bases between them. CDR3 protein: CASSPWRDNEHF. CDR3 coding DNA: TGTGCCAGCAGCCCCTGGAGAGACAATGAGCATTTT.

This rearrangement joins TRBV2 to TRBJ2-5, with 8 bases aligning to TRBD1. This CDR3 has 15 residues. Unmatched junction bases numbered 11, after V lost 6 bases and J lost 5 bases. The germline V gene encodes CDR1 SNHLY and CDR2 FYNNEI. The CDR3 region has the DNA TGTGCCAGCAGCAGGGGGCTCGGAGGCTACGAGACCCAGTACTTC. This sequence encodes CASSRGLGGYETQYF.

The table lists this clonotype with a few counts. The chain joins TRBV20-1 to TRBJ2-5; the D is unclear. The CDR3 spans 13 residues. Germline V gene sequence: CDR1 DFQATT, CDR2 SNEGSKA (reference sequence). Trimming took off 3 bases at V and 6 bases at J, with 14 bases between the two ends. The CDR3 DNA follows: TGCAGTGCTAGCCCCGTGGTATTGAAGACCCAGTACTTC. Protein: CSASPVVLKTQYF.

The V and J genes are TRBV20-1 and TRBJ2-5; no clear D gene. Germline CDR1 and CDR2: DFQATT and SNEGSKA (reference sequence). Deletions cut 1 base from V and 3 bases from J, with 6 bases between. This CDR3 is 12 amino acids long. CDR3 coding DNA: TGCAGTGCTAGAGTCGGAAAAGAGACCCAGTACTTC. Translated: CSARVGKETQYF.

V gene TRBV15 combines with J gene TRBJ1-5; 8 bases fit TRBD1. This CDR3 is 15 amino acids long. Germline V CDR1 and CDR2: LNHNV, YYDKDF (reference sequence). With V trimmed by 10 bases and J by 5 bases, 13 bases remained unmatched. The CDR3 bases are TGTGCCATCAGTGAAGGACAGGGACTCGATCAGCCCCAGCATTTT. It specifies CAISEGQGLDQPQHF.

This clonotype was found many times. V is TRBV7-9 and J is TRBJ1-6; D gene uncertain. CDR1 SEHNR and CDR2 FQNEAQ come from the germline V gene (reference sequence). The CDR3 covers 14 residues. The germline V and J ends were trimmed by 1 base and 5 bases, with 6 bases remaining between them. The CDR3 loop is CASSLVWDNSPLHF. The CDR3 DNA sequence: TGTGCCAGCAGCTTAGTCTGGGATAATTCACCCCTCCACTTT.

This chain connects TRBV2 to TRBJ2-5; 12 positions match TRBD1. The CDR3 loop spans 15 amino acids. Losses at the gene ends were 4 bases for V and 5 bases for J; bases not matched to a gene: 5. Germline V lookup: CDR1 SNHLY, CDR2 FYNNEI. CDR3 sequence reads: CASSAGTGGWETQYF. Written as DNA, the CDR3 is TGTGCCAGCAGTGCGGGGACAGGGGGCTGGGAGACCCAGTACTTC.

The chain links TRBV7-2 to TRBJ2-5, with 12 positions matching TRBD2. V was clipped by 5 bases and J by 7 bases; unmatched bases: 8. The germline V gene encodes CDR1 SGHTA and CDR2 FQGNSA. The CDR3 has 15 amino acids. The CDR3: CASSVLAGGRGTQYF. In nucleotides, the CDR3 is TGTGCCAGCAGCGTCCTAGCGGGGGGGAGGGGGACCCAGTACTTC.

The chain links TRBV7-2 to TRBJ2-5; 8 bases align to TRBD1. The ends lost 2 bases at V and 2 bases at J; junction bases unmatched: 4. CDR1 and CDR2 from the germline V gene are SGHTA and FQGNSA. The CDR3 has 15 amino acids. For the CDR3, the DNA is TGTGCCAGCAGCTTATGGCGGACAGGGCAAGAGACCCAGTACTTC. This sequence encodes CASSLWRTGQETQYF.

The rearrangement joins TRBV10-3 to TRBJ1-6; 8 nucleotides match TRBD1. The CDR3 loop spans 15 amino acids. The V gene end was trimmed by 7 bases and the J gene end by 7 bases; junction bases not matched to a gene: 9. The germline V gene encodes CDR1 ENHRY and CDR2 SYGVKD. CDR3 region: CAIKRTGTPNSPLHF. CDR3 sequence (DNA): TGTGCCATCAAACGGACAGGGACACCGAATTCACCCCTCCACTTT.

CDR3 DNA: TGCAGCGTTCGACCTAGCGGAGCCTACTACGAGCAGTACTTC. This translates into CSVRPSGAYYEQYF. This rearrangement joins TRBV29-1 to TRBJ2-7; 7 bases fit TRBD2. V lost 5 bases to trimming and J lost 3 bases; unmatched junction nucleotides: 10. Germline loops: CDR1 SQVTM, CDR2 ANQGSEA. This CDR3 spans 14 amino acids.

V usage is TRBV25-1 and J usage is TRBJ2-7, with no clear D. Deletions cut 6 bases from V and 1 base from J, with 16 bases between. The CDR3 is 15 residues long. CDR1 MGHDK and CDR2 SYGVNS come from the germline V gene. The CDR3 DNA reads as TGTGCCAGCAGCCAAGTCTTGGCAGCGTCCTACGAGCAGTACTTC. This sequence encodes CASSQVLAASYEQYF.

J is TRBJ1-4 and V is TRBV7-9; TRBD1 might be the D (5 bases). CDR3 length: 14 residues. Germline CDR1 is SEHNR and CDR2 is FQNEAQ (reference sequence). V lost 3 bases to trimming and J lost 4 bases, with 9 bases between them. The CDR3 nucleotides read TGTGCCAGCAGCTTCCGGGGGGTTAATGAAAAACTGTTTTTT. Its protein product is CASSFRGVNEKLFF.

This clonotype was found a few times. V usage is TRBV18 and J usage is TRBJ1-2, with TRBD1 matching over 7 bases. This CDR3 is built from 14 residues. The junction had 2 bases not matched to a gene; V was cut back by 1 base and J by 3 bases. Germline CDR1 KGHSH, CDR2 LQKENI. CDR3 residues: CASSPQGADYGYTF. CDR3 DNA: TGTGCCAGCTCACCACAGGGGGCGGACTATGGCTACACCTTC. The full variable domain, completed using reference TRBV18 and TRBJ1-2, is NAGVMQNPRHLVRRRGQEARLRCSPMKGHSHVYWYRQLPEEGLKFMVYLQKENIIDESGMPKERFSAEFPKEGPSILRIQQVVRGDSAAYFCASSPQGADYGYTFGSGTRLTVV.

V gene TRBV7-9 combines with J gene TRBJ2-2; D could derive from TRBD1 or TRBD2 (5 bases each). Germline assignment: CDR1 SEHNR and CDR2 FQNEAQ (reference sequence). The V gene lost 6 bases and the J gene lost 7 bases, with 15 bases spanning the gap. The CDR3 has 14 amino acids. CDR3 DNA: TGTGCCAGCAGGGGGACCAAGGGTAGCGGGGAGCTGTTTTTT. It yields the protein CASRGTKGSGELFF.

V gene TRBV2 combines with J gene TRBJ1-5; tentative D call: TRBD1 (5 bases). This CDR3 region has 15 residues. Germline CDR1 is SNHLY and CDR2 is FYNNEI. V was cut by 8 bases and J by 5 bases, with 19 bases left in between. The CDR3 spells CASGATASRDQPQHF. The CDR3 coding sequence is TGTGCCAGCGGGGCGACAGCTTCTAGGGATCAGCCCCAGCATTTT.

This clonotype has just one count. The chain carries TRBV10-2 and TRBJ2-7; D call uncertain. Per the germline V gene, CDR1 is WSHSY and CDR2 is SAAADI. The V end was cut by 4 bases, the J end by 2 bases, with 6 bases between. The CDR3 is 12 residues long. This chain's CDR3 is CASSVQTYEQYF. CDR3 DNA: TGCGCCAGCAGTGTCCAGACCTACGAGCAGTACTTC.